This TCR beta chain stems from a study of control samples from healthy donors and cancer patients. V lost 4 bases and J lost 3, with 9 bases in between. Per the germline V gene, CDR1 is SNHLY and CDR2 is FYNNEI. The CDR3 runs to 13 residues. Using immunoSEQ multiplex PCR, the repertoire was profiled, and TCRdb retains in-frame clones only, with some absent. The sample yields approximately 89,000 clones, about 89% seen once. Sequenced material: blood. V usage is TRBV2 and J usage is TRBJ1-2; D is unresolved. The receptor was derived from a man under 40 in good health. CDR3 nucleotide sequence: TGTGCCAGCAGTGTTGTTGCTGACTATGGCTACACCTTC. Amino acids: CASSVVADYGYTF.